This section outlines one TCR beta chain sequence together with its context. This CDR3 comprises 16 residues. V dropped 4 bases and J dropped 3 bases, with 18 bases sitting between them. The germline gives CDR1 SGHRS, CDR2 YFSETQ. Per the original methods: Cell counts per sample came from amplifying reference gene primers. Produced via immunoSEQ multiplex PCR; TCRdb's table is partial and in-frame only. V, J and clone size were drawn from that table, and D and trimming were deduced from the DNA. This sample has some 96,000 clones, with 91% found just once. This sample was included in a study of blood T cell repertoires in COVID-19. Background on the study: COVID-19 samples collected from the United States, Italy and Spain covered acute and convalescent phases. PBMCs, B-cell-depleted T cells, or T cells were the source of the cDNA or gDNA that made up the material.

The specimen was peripheral blood. The chain couples TRBV5-1 to TRBJ2-3; tentative D call: TRBD2 (6 bases). The clonotype was recovered from a man over 45 with active COVID-19. The CDR3 reads CASSSGPTGGTDTQYF. The CDR3 DNA sequence: TGCGCCAGCAGCAGTGGCCCAACAGGAGGGACAGATACGCAGTATTTT. Filled out from reference TRBV5-1 and TRBJ2-3, the complete variable domain reads KAGVTQTPRYLIKTRGQQVTLSCSPISGHRSVSWYQQTPGQGLQFLFEYFSETQRNKGNFPGRFSGRQFSNSRSEMNVSTLELGDSALYLCASSSGPTGGTDTQYFGPGTRLTVL.